This TCR beta chain was found in a study of blood T cell repertoires in COVID-19. The overall study: Spain, Italy and the United States supplied samples that represented acute and convalescent COVID-19.

Participant age was about 18 to 89 years, and participants resided in 20 to 30 US areas. The trim removed 2 bases at V and 6 bases at J, leaving 4 bases unmatched. This CDR3 is built from 15 residues. Germline values: CDR1 MNHEY, CDR2 SVGAGI. Under the authors' procedure: Amplification from reference gene primers served as the basis for estimated nucleated cell counts. Data came from immunoSEQ multiplex PCR; TCRdb stores just in-frame clones and leaves some out. V and J calls plus clone size are reproduced from that table; the DNA served to infer D and trimming. The sample consists of some 100,000 clones, 80% to 90% of them appearing once.

This chain connects TRBV6-5 to TRBJ1-4; the match to TRBD1 covers 9 bases. This sequence originates from a woman aged 50 to 60 who had recovered from COVID-19. Sequencing was carried out using PBMCs or T cells enriched from blood (not recorded which). In DNA form, the CDR3 reads TGTGCCAGCAGTTACCTACAGGGGGCTGATGAAAAACTGTTTTTT. Amino acid sequence: CASSYLQGADEKLFF.